This TCR beta chain emerged from a study of cytomegalovirus exposure and HLA in healthy donors. Study overall: The 120 or so validation repertoires used the same platform as the 550 to 750 first-cohort repertoires, a later analysis reported. Notes on the study in general: Specificity for CMV antigens was confirmed in vitro for a few of the CMV-associated chains. Subsequent analysis showed first-cohort TCR clusters tending to co-occur in 120 or so validation repertoires. Overall, 164 TCR beta chains were annotated as cytomegalovirus-associated.

As for this clone: The antigen remains unidentified.

Here immunoSEQ multiplex PCR was the method, and the copy in TCRdb shows in-frame clones only, minus some. The sample consists of just under 150,000 clones, roughly 87% of them appearing once. The receptor was derived from a man aged 18 to 29 in good health and CMV-seropositive. The sample was PBMCs.

This CDR3 reads CASSLGLRDTQYF. CDR3 sequence (DNA): TGCGCCAGCAGCTTGGGACTTCGAGATACGCAGTATTTT. The rearrangement links TRBV5-1 to TRBJ2-3; no firm D call. Germline CDR1 SGHRS, CDR2 YFSETQ. This CDR3 contains 13 residues. V lost 0 bases and J 5 bases, leaving 7 bases between the germline ends.